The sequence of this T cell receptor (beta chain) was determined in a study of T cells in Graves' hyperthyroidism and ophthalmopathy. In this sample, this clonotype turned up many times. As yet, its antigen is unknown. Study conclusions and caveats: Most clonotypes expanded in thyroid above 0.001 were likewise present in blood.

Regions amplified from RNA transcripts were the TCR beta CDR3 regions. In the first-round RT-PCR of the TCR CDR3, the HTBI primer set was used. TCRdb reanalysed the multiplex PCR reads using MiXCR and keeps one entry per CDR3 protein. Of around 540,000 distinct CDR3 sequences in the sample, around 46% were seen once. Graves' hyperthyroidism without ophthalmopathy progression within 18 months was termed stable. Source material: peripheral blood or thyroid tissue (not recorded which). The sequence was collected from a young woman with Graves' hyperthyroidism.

The CDR3 here is CAITPGDRVNTEAFF. CDR3 bases: TGTGCCATCACTCCGGGCGACAGGGTGAACACTGAAGCTTTCTTT. The V and J genes are TRBV10-3 and TRBJ1-1; 7 nucleotides align to TRBD1. The CDR3 has 15 amino acids. Unmatched junction bases numbered 8, after V lost 7 bases and J lost 0 bases. From germline, CDR1 is ENHRY and CDR2 SYGVKD.